The rows below give T cell receptor beta chains drawn from one sample of a study of identical twins. In TCRdb, the 5' RACE reads were re-called with MiXCR into one record per CDR3 protein. The sample carries around 240,000 distinct CDR3 sequences, roughly 7% recorded once. The data were also submitted as part of a second study, on yellow fever vaccine responses in identical twins.

Sequencing used memory (CD45RO+) T cells sorted from blood. These receptors came from a woman aged 18-35 years in good health. CDR3s include the opening cysteine and the closing phenylalanine or tryptophan. D genes are given only for firm matches. The size field is filled for only some rows; it gives once, few, many or a size class.

j_gene,abundance,v_gene,d_gene,CDR3nt,CDR3aa
TRBJ2-2,many,TRBV12-3/TRBV12-4,.,TGTGCCAGCATGAGGCTAGGGGAGCTGTTTTTT,CASMRLGELFF
TRBJ2-1,few,TRBV11-1,.,TGTGCCAGCATCCTACAGCAAAGGGAGGTGTTGGGTTTTTTCAATGAGCAGTTCTTC,CASILQQREVLGFFNEQFF
TRBJ2-3,few,TRBV20-1,.,TGCAGTGCTAGAGGTTTCTTGGATACGCAGTATTTT,CSARGFLDTQYF
TRBJ2-6,few,TRBV4-2,TRBD1,TGTGCCAGCAGCGGAGCTTGGGTTGGACAGGGTAAAAAATCTGGGGCCAACGTCCTGACTTTC,CASSGAWVGQGKKSGANVLTF
TRBJ2-2,few,TRBV6-5,TRBD1,TGTGCCAGCAGTTACTCGACAGGGGAAAAAACCGGGGAGCTGTTTTTT,CASSYSTGEKTGELFF
TRBJ1-5,many,TRBV19,.,TGTGCCAGTAGTAGCAGGGTGGATCAGCCCCAGCATTTT,CASSSRVDQPQHF
TRBJ2-2,few,TRBV28,.,TGTGCCAGCATCCAGAACACCGGGGAGCTGTTTTTT,CASIQNTGELFF
TRBJ2-7,few,TRBV28,TRBD2,TGTGCCAGTTTGACTAGCGGGAGCCACGAGCAGTACTTC,CASLTSGSHEQYF
TRBJ1-2,.,TRBV28,.,TGTGCCACCGGACGGTCCTATGGCTACACCTTC,CATGRSYGYTF
TRBJ1-6,many,TRBV5-5,TRBD1,TGTGCCAGCAGCTTGGAAAGACAGGGGGGTTCACCCCTCCACTTT,CASSLERQGGSPLHF
TRBJ2-1,.,TRBV28,TRBD1,TGTGCCAGCAGTTCCGTGGGACAGGGGACCGACAATGAGCAGTTCTTC,CASSSVGQGTDNEQFF
TRBJ2-1,many,TRBV14,.,.,CASSQDWGQGARFF
TRBJ2-3,many,TRBV7-9,.,TGTGCCAGCAGTCCAGGGCTTTCGGATACGCAGTATTTT,CASSPGLSDTQYF
TRBJ2-1,.,TRBV24-1,.,TGTGCCACCAGTGACCCTCGGCCCCAAGCATACAATGAGCAGTTCTTC,CATSDPRPQAYNEQFF
TRBJ2-2,.,TRBV7-2,.,TGTGCCAGCTGGGGAGGACGGGAGAACACCGGGGAGCTGTTTTTT,CASWGGRENTGELFF
TRBJ2-2,.,TRBV3-1,.,TGTGCCAGCAGCTCCGCTTACACCGGGGAGCTGTTTTTT,CASSSAYTGELFF
TRBJ2-1,.,TRBV3-1,TRBD2,TGTGCCAGCAGCCAAGATCGACGGGGTCCAGTACCTTCTAGCGGAAGAAATGAGCAGTTCTTC,CASSQDRRGPVPSSGRNEQFF
TRBJ2-3,.,TRBV10-1,.,TGCGCCAGCAGTGAGTCGACTCTTGCGGGACAAGATACGCAGTATTTT,CASSESTLAGQDTQYF
TRBJ1-2,few,TRBV7-8,TRBD1,TGTGCCAGCAGCTTCCAAAGGACAGGGAACTATGGCTACACCTTC,CASSFQRTGNYGYTF
TRBJ2-1,few,TRBV15,.,TGTGCCACCAGCAGAGATAAACGGACCTACAATGAGCAGTTCTTC,CATSRDKRTYNEQFF
TRBJ1-3,many,TRBV7-9,.,TGTGCCAGCAGCTTAACCATCTCTGGAAACACCATATATTTT,CASSLTISGNTIYF
TRBJ1-1,.,TRBV18,.,TGTGCCAGCTCACCAATTAGCGGGATGGCTGAAGCTTTCTTT,CASSPISGMAEAFF
TRBJ2-3,.,TRBV12-3/TRBV12-4,TRBD2,TGTGCCAGCAGCGGGAGGGCGGCAGATACGCAGTATTTT,CASSGRAADTQYF
TRBJ2-7,.,TRBV4-1,.,TGCGCCAGCAGTTACGGGGGTACGACCTACGAGCAGTACTTC,CASSYGGTTYEQYF
TRBJ2-3,many,TRBV24-1,.,TGTGCCACCAGTGATTGGCGCACAATAGATACGCAGTATTTT,CATSDWRTIDTQYF
TRBJ2-5,few,TRBV4-2,TRBD2,TGTGCCAGCAGCCACGCTAGCGGGGGGGCCGAAGAGACCCAGTACTTC,CASSHASGGAEETQYF
TRBJ2-2,.,TRBV4-2,.,TGTGCCAGCAGCCAAGGATTCCGGGGTTCTACCGGGGAGCTGTTTTTT,CASSQGFRGSTGELFF
TRBJ2-3,.,TRBV9,.,TGTGCCAGCAGCGTAGCCGGCGGGTACACAGATACGCAGTATTTT,CASSVAGGYTDTQYF
TRBJ1-1,.,TRBV12-3/TRBV12-4,.,TGTGCCAGCAGTTTAAAGGGTTACACTGAAGCTTTCTTT,CASSLKGYTEAFF
TRBJ2-1,few,TRBV20-1,.,TGCAGTGTTAGACGTCAGGGGTTCGTCTCCTACAATGAGCAGTTCTTC,CSVRRQGFVSYNEQFF
TRBJ2-1,few,TRBV10-3,TRBD2,TGTGCCATCAGTGAGTACAGCGGGATTAATGAGCAGTTCTTC,CAISEYSGINEQFF
TRBJ2-1,many,TRBV5-1,TRBD1,TGCGCCAGCAGCTCGTCGACAGGGGCCTACAATGAGCAGTTCTTC,CASSSSTGAYNEQFF
TRBJ2-1,.,TRBV6-1,TRBD1,TGTGCCAGCACCCGGACAGGGAATCACAATGAGCAGTTCTTC,CASTRTGNHNEQFF
TRBJ1-1,many,TRBV14,TRBD1,TGTGCCAGCAGGCGCACAGGGGTCCTTGAAGCTTTCTTT,CASRRTGVLEAFF
TRBJ1-2,few,TRBV6-1,.,TGTGCCAGCAGTCGGGAGTTCTTGGACTATGGCTACACCTTC,CASSREFLDYGYTF
TRBJ2-2,many,TRBV10-3,.,TGTGCCATCAAGACATCCGGGGAGCTGTTTTTT,CAIKTSGELFF
TRBJ2-3,.,TRBV7-8,.,TGTGCCAGCAGCTTAGATTTGGGACGCCCAGGGGCGCGGGGAGATACGCAGTATTTT,CASSLDLGRPGARGDTQYF
TRBJ2-3,many,TRBV28,TRBD1,TGTGCCAGCAGACAGGGGTTTGGGACAGATACGCAGTATTTT,CASRQGFGTDTQYF
TRBJ2-2,many,TRBV5-1,TRBD1,TGCGCCAGCAGCTTGGGTTTCGGCAGGGGGTTTACCGGGGAGCTGTTTTTT,CASSLGFGRGFTGELFF
TRBJ2-7,many,TRBV20-1,TRBD1,TGCAGTGCCCCGGCGGACAGGGGGTACGAGCAGTACTTC,CSAPADRGYEQYF
TRBJ2-1,few,TRBV7-3,TRBD2,TGTGCCAGCAGCTCCCAAGCGGCGGGAGGGCCGCATGAGCAGTTCTTC,CASSSQAAGGPHEQFF
TRBJ1-3,.,TRBV7-9,.,TGTGCCAGCCAGGGAAATGGAAACACCATATATTTT,CASQGNGNTIYF
TRBJ1-4,.,TRBV7-2,TRBD1,TGTGCCAGCAGCTTAGTGGCGGCAGGGGGCGGTGAAAAACTGTTTTTT,CASSLVAAGGGEKLFF
TRBJ2-5,.,TRBV15,.,TGTGCCACCAGCAGAGTCGTAGGGGGGCAAGAGACCCAGTACTTC,CATSRVVGGQETQYF
TRBJ1-6,many,TRBV4-1,TRBD1,TGCGCCAGCAGCCAAGATCTGGGACAGACTAATTCACCCCTCCACTTT,CASSQDLGQTNSPLHF